This T cell receptor (beta chain) was recorded in a study of shared clonotypes between healthy human individuals. The method was immunoSEQ multiplex PCR; TCRdb's version includes in-frame clones alone and lacks a portion of them. The repertoire consists of approximately 1.9 million clones, with roughly 93% occurring once and the leading ten covering approximately 1.7%. As concerns this clone: Its antigen is not known. Other DNA sequences in this specimen translate into the identical CDR3.

Naive CD8 cells, CD45RO-negative and positively selected for CCR7, excluded terminally differentiated effector memory CD45RA+ cells. Findings and limits, study-wide: Sequencing depth was a factor that was expected to affect clonotype sharing among donors. As a rule, naive subsets had a larger estimated richness than memory subsets.

The V gene lost 0 bases and the J gene lost 0 bases, with 10 bases spanning the gap. In germline, CDR1 is SGDLS, CDR2 YYNGEE. This CDR3 contains 16 residues. Sequencing input: naive CD8+ T cells from PBMCs. This clonotype originated in a man younger than 35 in good health. Some clones in this sample may be carry-over from other donors' samples. This chain uses TRBV9 with TRBJ2-1; no clear D gene. The CDR3 DNA sequence: TGTGCCAGCAGCGTAGATCGCGGCAGCTCCTACAATGAGCAGTTCTTC. Its protein product is CASSVDRGSSYNEQFF.